Shown below are 17 T cell receptor beta chains from a single sample sequenced in a study of CD8 T cells in Susac syndrome. Reverse transcription of roughly 0.5 to 1 ug RNA used random hexamers. TCRdb analysed the immunoSEQ multiplex PCR reads with MiXCR anew, one entry per CDR3 protein. The sample yields some 110,000 distinct CDR3 sequences, around 94% seen once. Source material: CD8+ T cells from PBMCs. The receptors were sampled from a human donor with Susac syndrome.

The chain employs TRBV2 and TRBJ2-3; maybe TRBD2 (5 bases). V was pared by 10 bases and J by 9 bases, with 20 bases between. Germline CDR1 reads SNHLY; CDR2 reads FYNNEI. This CDR3 contains 13 residues. CDR3: CAIWLSPGNTQYF. The CDR3 DNA is TGTGCCATCTGGCTCAGCCCCGGGAACACGCAGTATTTT.

This clonotype was seen only once. V is TRBV20-1 and J is TRBJ2-1; D is perhaps TRBD1 (6 bases). V lost 6 bases and J 6 bases, leaving 15 bases between the germline ends. CDR1 and CDR2 (germline): DFQATT, SNEGSKA (reference sequence). This CDR3 is built from 13 residues. The CDR3 loop is CSAQTTGTNEQFF. For the CDR3, the DNA is TGCAGTGCCCAAACGACAGGTACCAATGAGCAGTTCTTC.

The chain has TRBV12-3 or TRBV12-4 and TRBJ2-7, with D possibly being TRBD1 (5 bases). The CDR3 covers 12 residues. Trimming shortened V by 3 bases and J by 4 bases, and 7 bases separated the two germline ends. CDR3 loop: CASSFDSYEQYF. As DNA, the CDR3 is TGTGCCAGCAGTTTTGACAGTTACGAGCAGTACTTC.

This clonotype appeared once. The chain has TRBV19 and TRBJ1-1; TRBD1 might be the D (6 bases). The CDR3 is 15 amino acids. Trimming shortened V by 5 bases and J by 5 bases, and 18 bases separated the two germline ends. Germline V lookup: CDR1 LNHDA, CDR2 SQIVND (reference sequence). This CDR3 reads CASSLHPGARTEAFF. CDR3 coding DNA: TGTGCCAGTAGTCTCCATCCAGGGGCGCGGACTGAAGCTTTCTTT.

The rearrangement uses TRBV7-6 and TRBJ2-3; 9 positions match TRBD2. Per the germline V gene, CDR1 is SGHVS and CDR2 is FNYEAQ. CDR3 length: 18 amino acids. The V gene end was trimmed by 1 base and the J gene end by 4 bases; junction bases not matched to a gene: 12. The DNA of the CDR3 is TGTGCCAGCAGCTTAGGGCTAGCGGGAACCGGTAGAGCAGATACGCAGTATTTT. Protein: CASSLGLAGTGRADTQYF. Using reference TRBV7-6 and TRBJ2-3 for the parts outside the CDR3, the full variable domain is GAGVSQSPRYKVTKRGQDVALRCDPISGHVSLYWYRQALGQGPEFLTYFNYEAQQDKSGLPNDRFSAERPEGSISTLTIQRTEQRDSAMYRCASSLGLAGTGRADTQYFGPGTRLTVL.

This sequence joins TRBV2 and TRBJ1-6, with unresolved D. V shed 1 base and J shed 4 bases, with 5 bases lying between them. CDR3 size: 14 residues. Germline V lookup: CDR1 SNHLY, CDR2 FYNNEI. In nucleotides, the CDR3 is TGTGCCAGCAGTGAAGACAAGTATAATTCACCCCTCCACTTT. Its protein is CASSEDKYNSPLHF.

The V gene is TRBV11-2, the J gene TRBJ2-1; 7 nucleotides agree with TRBD1. V shed 7 bases and J 4 bases; nucleotides not matched to a gene: 10. This CDR3 is built from 15 residues. CDR1 is SGHAT and CDR2 is FQNNGV in the germline V gene. CDR3 amino acids: CASMHRDSGYNEQFF. In DNA form, the CDR3 reads TGTGCCAGCATGCACCGGGACAGCGGATACAATGAGCAGTTCTTC.

The chain joins TRBV27 to TRBJ2-1, with D perhaps given as TRBD1 or TRBD2 (5 bases each). Germline V gene lookup returns CDR1 MNHEY and CDR2 SMNVEV (reference sequence). Trimming pared 6 bases from V and 9 bases from J, leaving 12 bases between. The CDR3 extends over 12 amino acids. The CDR3 region is CASRGVEGEQFF. As DNA, the CDR3 is TGTGCCAGCAGGGGGGTCGAAGGTGAGCAGTTCTTC.

V usage is TRBV7-8 and J usage is TRBJ2-1; 8 positions agree with TRBD2. V shed 5 bases, J shed 7 bases, and the junction held 10 bases outside the gene matches. CDR3 size: 15 residues. Germline-derived CDR1 and CDR2 are SGHVS and FQNEAQ. CDR3 DNA sequence: TGTGCCAGCAGCCCCCAGCGCGGGGGGTTTAATGAGCAGTTCTTC. As protein: CASSPQRGGFNEQFF.

The chain is built from TRBV20-1 and TRBJ2-1; 7 bases are shared with TRBD1. Trimming cost V 0 bases and J 7 bases; bases outside gene matches: 9. The CDR3 spans 15 residues. The germline CDR1 and CDR2 sequences are DFQATT and SNEGSKA (reference sequence). The chain's CDR3 is CSARDRTGAMNEQFF. The CDR3 DNA reads TGCAGTGCTAGAGATCGCACAGGGGCTATGAATGAGCAGTTCTTC.

The chain employs TRBV6-5 and TRBJ2-1; 7 positions match TRBD1. CDR3 length: 12 amino acids. Germline assignment: CDR1 MNHEY and CDR2 SVGAGI. With V trimmed by 5 bases and J by 9 bases, 4 bases remained unmatched. The CDR3 loop is CASSLPGGEQFF. Written as DNA, the CDR3 is TGTGCCAGCAGTCTTCCAGGGGGTGAGCAGTTCTTC.

V gene TRBV6-2 or TRBV6-3 combines with J gene TRBJ2-7; D is tentatively TRBD1 or TRBD2 (5 bases each). V shed 9 bases and J shed 2 bases, with 11 bases lying between them. The CDR3 contains 12 residues. Germline lookup yields CDR1 MNHEY and CDR2 SVGEGT. Written as DNA, the CDR3 is TGTGCCAGTTCGGGACCGCCCTACGAGCAGTACTTC. Amino acids: CASSGPPYEQYF.

V and J are TRBV11-1 and TRBJ2-5, with TRBD1 identical over 8 bases. The CDR3 sequence is 14 residues long. J was trimmed by 4 bases and V by 5 bases; bases with no gene match: 6. Germline V lookup: CDR1 SGHAT, CDR2 FQDESV (reference sequence). CDR3 protein: CASSLGTGRETQYF. In nucleotides, the CDR3 is TGTGCCAGCAGCCTTGGGACAGGTCGAGAGACCCAGTACTTC.

The chain couples TRBV7-9 to TRBJ2-7, with 7 bases lining up with TRBD1. There are 15 residues in the CDR3. Germline lookup yields CDR1 SEHNR and CDR2 FQNEAQ (reference sequence). V was pared by 6 bases and J by 0 bases, with 8 bases of the junction left unmatched. The CDR3 DNA follows: TGTGCCAGCAGAGACAGGGAAGGGGACTCCTACGAGCAGTACTTC. As protein: CASRDREGDSYEQYF. Together with reference TRBV7-9 and TRBJ2-7, the CDR3 gives the full variable domain: DTGVSQNPRHKITKRGQNVTFRCDPISEHNRLYWYRQTLGQGPEFLTYFQNEAQLEKSRLLSDRFSAERPKGSFSTLEIQRTEQGDSAMYLCASRDREGDSYEQYFGPGTRLTVT.

This clonotype came up a few times. The chain links TRBV9 to TRBJ2-7; perhaps TRBD2 as D (5 bases). Trimming removed 0 bases from V and 2 bases from J, with 12 bases in between. This CDR3 region has 15 residues. In germline, CDR1 is SGDLS, CDR2 YYNGEE. CDR3 residues: CASSVGWGATYEQYF. The CDR3 DNA reads as TGTGCCAGCAGCGTAGGTTGGGGAGCGACCTACGAGCAGTACTTC.

V and J are TRBV25-1 and TRBJ2-7; D might be TRBD1 (5 bases). The CDR3 is 11 amino acids. V gave up 10 bases and J gave up 1 base, with 8 bases separating them. Germline values: CDR1 MGHDK, CDR2 SYGVNS. The CDR3 loop is CATRQSYEQYF. CDR3 DNA sequence: TGTGCCACTAGACAGTCCTACGAGCAGTACTTC.

The chain carries TRBV15 and TRBJ2-4; tentative D call: TRBD2 (5 bases). V was pared by 6 bases and J by 9 bases, with 12 bases between. Germline-derived CDR1 and CDR2 are LNHNV and YYDKDF (reference sequence). The CDR3 has 12 residues. CDR3 loop: CATSESGLIQYF. Here the CDR3 DNA reads TGTGCCACCAGTGAGAGCGGACTCATTCAGTACTTC.